This TCR beta chain was sequenced in a study of blood T cell repertoires in COVID-19. Looking at the study overall: Sites across the United States, Italy and Spain contributed samples from acute and convalescent COVID-19.

In the source study's methods: Nucleated cell counts were estimated from reference gene primer amplification. Sequencing was performed with immunoSEQ multiplex PCR; in TCRdb, only in-frame clones are kept and a portion is missing. The DNA gave D and trimming, while V, J and clone size come from that table. The table records about 230,000 clones, roughly 85% of them present only once. The germline V and J ends were trimmed by 6 bases and 10 bases, with 13 bases remaining between them. The CDR3 extends over 13 amino acids. V usage is TRBV12-3 or TRBV12-4 and J usage is TRBJ1-6, with D maybe TRBD1 (5 bases). Sequencing was performed on peripheral blood. This TCR derives from a middle-aged man with COVID-19, enrolled during active disease. CDR3 bases: TGTGCCAGCAGCAGTACAGGATCCTCACCCCTCCACTTT. Translation gives CASSSTGSSPLHF.